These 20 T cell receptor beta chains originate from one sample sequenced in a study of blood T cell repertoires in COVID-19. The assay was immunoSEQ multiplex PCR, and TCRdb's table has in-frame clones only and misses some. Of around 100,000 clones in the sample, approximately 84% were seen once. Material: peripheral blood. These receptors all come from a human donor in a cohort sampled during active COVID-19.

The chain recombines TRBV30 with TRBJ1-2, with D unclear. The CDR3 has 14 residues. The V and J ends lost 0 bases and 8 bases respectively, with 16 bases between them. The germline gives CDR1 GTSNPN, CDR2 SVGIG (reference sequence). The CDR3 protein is CAWSVSGPQAGYTF. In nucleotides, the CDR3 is TGTGCCTGGAGTGTCAGCGGCCCCCAGGCGGGCTACACCTTC.

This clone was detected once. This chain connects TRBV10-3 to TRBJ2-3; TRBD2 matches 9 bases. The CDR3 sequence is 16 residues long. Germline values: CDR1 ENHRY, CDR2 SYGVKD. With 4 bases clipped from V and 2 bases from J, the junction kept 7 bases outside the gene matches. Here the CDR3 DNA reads TGTGCCATCAGTGCGAGAGCGGGGGGCAACACAGATACGCAGTATTTT. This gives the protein CAISARAGGNTDTQYF.

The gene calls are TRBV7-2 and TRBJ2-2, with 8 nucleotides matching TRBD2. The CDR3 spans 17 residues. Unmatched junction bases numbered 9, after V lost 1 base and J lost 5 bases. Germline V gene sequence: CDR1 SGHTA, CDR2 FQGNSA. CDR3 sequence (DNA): TGTGCCAGCAGCTTAGTAGTGGCGGGGGGTGGTACCGGGGAGCTGTTTTTT. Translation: CASSLVVAGGGTGELFF.

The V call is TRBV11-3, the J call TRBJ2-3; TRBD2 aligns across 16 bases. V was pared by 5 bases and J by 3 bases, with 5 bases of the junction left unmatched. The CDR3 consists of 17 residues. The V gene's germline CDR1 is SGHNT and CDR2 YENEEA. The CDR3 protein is CASSSGTSGGGTDTQYF. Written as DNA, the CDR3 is TGTGCCAGCAGCAGCGGGACTAGCGGGGGGGGTACAGATACGCAGTATTTT.

The CDR3 bases are TGTGCCAGCAGCCAAGAGTACGGGACAGTATTCTACGAGCAGTACTTC. Translated, it gives CASSQEYGTVFYEQYF. The V and J genes are TRBV4-2 and TRBJ2-7; 7 positions match TRBD1. Germline CDR1 is LGHNA and CDR2 is YNFKEQ. The CDR3 sequence is 16 residues long. V lost 0 bases to trimming and J lost 3 bases; unmatched junction nucleotides: 8.

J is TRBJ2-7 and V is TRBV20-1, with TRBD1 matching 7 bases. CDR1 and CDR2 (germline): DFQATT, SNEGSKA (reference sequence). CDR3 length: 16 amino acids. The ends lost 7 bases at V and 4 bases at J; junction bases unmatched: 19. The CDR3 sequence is CSVSRSNRGIGYEQYF. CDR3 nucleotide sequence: TGCAGTGTTAGTAGGTCGAACAGGGGAATCGGTTACGAGCAGTACTTC.

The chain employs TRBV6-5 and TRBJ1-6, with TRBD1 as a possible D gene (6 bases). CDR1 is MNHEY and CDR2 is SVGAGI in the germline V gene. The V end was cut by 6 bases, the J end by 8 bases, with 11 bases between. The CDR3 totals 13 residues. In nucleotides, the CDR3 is TGTGCCAGCAGACAGGGAAAGGATTCACCCCTCCACTTT. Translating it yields CASRQGKDSPLHF.

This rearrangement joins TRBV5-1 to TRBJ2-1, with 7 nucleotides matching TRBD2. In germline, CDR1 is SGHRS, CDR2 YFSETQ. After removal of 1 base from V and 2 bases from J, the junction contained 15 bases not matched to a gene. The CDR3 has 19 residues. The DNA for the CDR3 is TGCGCCAGCAGCTTGTCAAGGACACCAACTAGCGTCGCCTACAATGAGCAGTTCTTC. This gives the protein CASSLSRTPTSVAYNEQFF.

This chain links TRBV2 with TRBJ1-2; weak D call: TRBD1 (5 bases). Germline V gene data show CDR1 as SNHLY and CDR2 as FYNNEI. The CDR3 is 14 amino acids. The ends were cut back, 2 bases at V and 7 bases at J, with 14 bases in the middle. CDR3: CASSETRGSAGYTF. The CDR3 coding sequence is TGTGCCAGCAGTGAAACAAGGGGATCGGCTGGCTACACCTTC. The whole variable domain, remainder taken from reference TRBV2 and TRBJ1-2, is EPEVTQTPSHQVTQMGQEVILRCVPISNHLYFYWYRQILGQKVEFLVSFYNNEISEKSEIFDDQFSVERPDGSNFTLKIRSTKLEDSAMYFCASSETRGSAGYTFGSGTRLTVV.

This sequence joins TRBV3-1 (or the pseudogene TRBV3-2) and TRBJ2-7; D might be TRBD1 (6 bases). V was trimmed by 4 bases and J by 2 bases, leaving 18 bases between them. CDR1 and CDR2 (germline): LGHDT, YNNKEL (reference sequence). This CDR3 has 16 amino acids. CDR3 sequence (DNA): TGTGCCAGCAGCCCAACCACAGGGTCGAGTGCCTACGAGCAGTACTTC. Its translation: CASSPTTGSSAYEQYF.

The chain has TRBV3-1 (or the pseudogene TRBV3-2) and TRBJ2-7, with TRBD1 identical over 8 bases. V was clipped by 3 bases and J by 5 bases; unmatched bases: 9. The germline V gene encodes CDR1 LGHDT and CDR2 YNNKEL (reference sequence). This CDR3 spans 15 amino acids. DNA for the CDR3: TGTGCCAGCAGCCACCGACAGGGGAGGATTAACGAGCAGTACTTC. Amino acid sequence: CASSHRQGRINEQYF.

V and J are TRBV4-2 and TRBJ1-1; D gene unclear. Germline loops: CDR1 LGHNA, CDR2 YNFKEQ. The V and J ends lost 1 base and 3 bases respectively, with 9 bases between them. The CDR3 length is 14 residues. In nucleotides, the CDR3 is TGTGCCAGCAGCCAAGGGCCGGGGTACACTGAAGCTTTCTTT. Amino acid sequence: CASSQGPGYTEAFF.

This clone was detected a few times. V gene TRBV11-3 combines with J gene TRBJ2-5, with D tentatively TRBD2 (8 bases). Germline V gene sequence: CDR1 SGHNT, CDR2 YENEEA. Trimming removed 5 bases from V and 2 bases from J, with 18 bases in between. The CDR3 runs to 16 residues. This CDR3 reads CASSPGGEDRQETQYF. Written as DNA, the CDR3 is TGTGCCAGCAGCCCGGGGGGGGAGGACAGGCAAGAGACCCAGTACTTC.

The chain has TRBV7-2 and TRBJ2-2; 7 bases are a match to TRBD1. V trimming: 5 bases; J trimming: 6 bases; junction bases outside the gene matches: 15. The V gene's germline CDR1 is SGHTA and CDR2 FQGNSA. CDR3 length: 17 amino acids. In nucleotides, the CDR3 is TGTGCCAGCAGCCCCCATCCCGTTACAGGGGACGCCGGGGAGCTGTTTTTT. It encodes CASSPHPVTGDAGELFF. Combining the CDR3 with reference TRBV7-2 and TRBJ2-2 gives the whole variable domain GAGVSQSPSNKVTEKGKDVELRCDPISGHTALYWYRQSLGQGLEFLIYFQGNSAPDKSGLPSDRFSAERTGGSVSTLTIQRTQQEDSAVYLCASSPHPVTGDAGELFFGEGSRLTVL.

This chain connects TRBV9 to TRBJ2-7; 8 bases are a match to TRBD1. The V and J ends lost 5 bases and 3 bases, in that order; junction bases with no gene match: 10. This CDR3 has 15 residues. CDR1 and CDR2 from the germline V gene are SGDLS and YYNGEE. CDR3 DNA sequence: TGTGCCAGCAGTAGAGGGACAGGAACTTTCTACGAGCAGTACTTC. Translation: CASSRGTGTFYEQYF. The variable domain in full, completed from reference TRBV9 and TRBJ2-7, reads DSGVTQTPKHLITATGQRVTLRCSPRSGDLSVYWYQQSLDQGLQFLIQYYNGEERAKGNILERFSAQQFPDLHSELNLSSLELGDSALYFCASSRGTGTFYEQYFGPGTRLTVT.

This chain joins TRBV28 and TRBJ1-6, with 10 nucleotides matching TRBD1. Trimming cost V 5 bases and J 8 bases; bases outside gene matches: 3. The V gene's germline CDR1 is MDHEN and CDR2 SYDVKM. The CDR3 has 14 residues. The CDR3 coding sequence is TGTGCCAGCAGTGGGGACAGGGGCGATTCACCCCTCCACTTT. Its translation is CASSGDRGDSPLHF. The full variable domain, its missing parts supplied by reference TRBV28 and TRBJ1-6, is DVKVTQSSRYLVKRTGEKVFLECVQDMDHENMFWYRQDPGLGLRLIYFSYDVKMKEKGDIPEGYSVSREKKERFSLILESASTNQTSMYLCASSGDRGDSPLHFGNGTRLTVT.

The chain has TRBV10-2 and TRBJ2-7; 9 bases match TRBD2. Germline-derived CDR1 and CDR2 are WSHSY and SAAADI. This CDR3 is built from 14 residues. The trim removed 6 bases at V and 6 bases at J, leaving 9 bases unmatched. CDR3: CASSRGGLASEQYF. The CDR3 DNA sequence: TGCGCCAGCAGCAGAGGGGGACTAGCAAGCGAGCAGTACTTC.

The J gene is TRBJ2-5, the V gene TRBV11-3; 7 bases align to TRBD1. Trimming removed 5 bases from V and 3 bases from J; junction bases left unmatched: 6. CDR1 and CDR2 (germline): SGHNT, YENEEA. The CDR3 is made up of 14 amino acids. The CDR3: CASSETGTEETQYF. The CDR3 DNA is TGTGCCAGCAGCGAAACCGGGACAGAAGAGACCCAGTACTTC.

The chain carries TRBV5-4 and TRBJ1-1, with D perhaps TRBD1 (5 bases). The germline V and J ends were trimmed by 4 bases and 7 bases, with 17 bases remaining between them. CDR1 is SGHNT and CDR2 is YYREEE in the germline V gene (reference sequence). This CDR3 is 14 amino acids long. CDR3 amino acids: CASSLEPGADEAFF. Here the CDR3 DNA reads TGTGCCAGCAGCCTTGAACCTGGGGCGGATGAAGCTTTCTTT.

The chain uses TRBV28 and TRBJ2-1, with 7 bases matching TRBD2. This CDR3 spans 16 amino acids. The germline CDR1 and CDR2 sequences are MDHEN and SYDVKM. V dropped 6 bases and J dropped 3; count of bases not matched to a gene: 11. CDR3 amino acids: CASRPLGGVFYNEQFF. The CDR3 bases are TGTGCCAGCAGACCGTTGGGGGGGGTTTTCTACAATGAGCAGTTCTTC. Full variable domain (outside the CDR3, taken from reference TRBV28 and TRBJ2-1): DVKVTQSSRYLVKRTGEKVFLECVQDMDHENMFWYRQDPGLGLRLIYFSYDVKMKEKGDIPEGYSVSREKKERFSLILESASTNQTSMYLCASRPLGGVFYNEQFFGPGTRLTVL.